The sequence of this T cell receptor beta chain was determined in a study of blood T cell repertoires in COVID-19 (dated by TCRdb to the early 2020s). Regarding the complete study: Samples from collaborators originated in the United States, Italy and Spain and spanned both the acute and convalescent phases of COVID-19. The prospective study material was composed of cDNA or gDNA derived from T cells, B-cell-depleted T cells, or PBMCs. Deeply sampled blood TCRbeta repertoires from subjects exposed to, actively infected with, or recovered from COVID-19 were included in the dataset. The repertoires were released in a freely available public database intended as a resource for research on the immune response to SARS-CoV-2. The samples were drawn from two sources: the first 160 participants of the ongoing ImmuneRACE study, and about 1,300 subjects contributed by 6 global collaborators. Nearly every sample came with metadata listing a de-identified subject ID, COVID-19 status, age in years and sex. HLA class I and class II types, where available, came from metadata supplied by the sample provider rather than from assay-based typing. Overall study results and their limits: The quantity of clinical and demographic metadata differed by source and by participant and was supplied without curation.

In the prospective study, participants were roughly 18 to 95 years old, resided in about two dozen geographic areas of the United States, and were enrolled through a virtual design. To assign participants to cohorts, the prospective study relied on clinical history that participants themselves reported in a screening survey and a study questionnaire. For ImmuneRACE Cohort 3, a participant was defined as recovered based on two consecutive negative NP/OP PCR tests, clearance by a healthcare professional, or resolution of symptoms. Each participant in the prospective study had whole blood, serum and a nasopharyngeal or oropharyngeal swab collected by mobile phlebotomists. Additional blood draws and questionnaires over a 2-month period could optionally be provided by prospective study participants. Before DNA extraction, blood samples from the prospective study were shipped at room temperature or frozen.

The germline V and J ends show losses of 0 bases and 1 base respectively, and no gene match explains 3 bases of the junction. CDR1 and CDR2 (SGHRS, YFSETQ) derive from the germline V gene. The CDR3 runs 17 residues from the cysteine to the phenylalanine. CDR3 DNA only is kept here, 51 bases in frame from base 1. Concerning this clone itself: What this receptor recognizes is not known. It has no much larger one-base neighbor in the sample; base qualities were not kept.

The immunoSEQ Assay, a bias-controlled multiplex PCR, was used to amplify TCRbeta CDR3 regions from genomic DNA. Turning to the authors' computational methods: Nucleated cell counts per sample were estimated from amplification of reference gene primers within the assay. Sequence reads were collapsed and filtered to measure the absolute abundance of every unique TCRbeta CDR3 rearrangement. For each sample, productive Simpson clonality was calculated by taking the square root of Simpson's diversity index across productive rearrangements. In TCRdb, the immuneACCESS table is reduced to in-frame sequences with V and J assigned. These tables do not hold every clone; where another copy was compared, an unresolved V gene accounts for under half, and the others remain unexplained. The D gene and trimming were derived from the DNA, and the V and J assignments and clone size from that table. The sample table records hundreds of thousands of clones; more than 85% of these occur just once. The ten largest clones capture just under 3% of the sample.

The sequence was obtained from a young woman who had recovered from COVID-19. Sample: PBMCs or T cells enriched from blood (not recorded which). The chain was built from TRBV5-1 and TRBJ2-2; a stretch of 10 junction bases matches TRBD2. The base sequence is TGCGCCAGCAGCTTGGACCCTAGCGGGGGGAACACCGGGGAGCTGTTTTTT. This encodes CASSLDPSGGNTGELFF.